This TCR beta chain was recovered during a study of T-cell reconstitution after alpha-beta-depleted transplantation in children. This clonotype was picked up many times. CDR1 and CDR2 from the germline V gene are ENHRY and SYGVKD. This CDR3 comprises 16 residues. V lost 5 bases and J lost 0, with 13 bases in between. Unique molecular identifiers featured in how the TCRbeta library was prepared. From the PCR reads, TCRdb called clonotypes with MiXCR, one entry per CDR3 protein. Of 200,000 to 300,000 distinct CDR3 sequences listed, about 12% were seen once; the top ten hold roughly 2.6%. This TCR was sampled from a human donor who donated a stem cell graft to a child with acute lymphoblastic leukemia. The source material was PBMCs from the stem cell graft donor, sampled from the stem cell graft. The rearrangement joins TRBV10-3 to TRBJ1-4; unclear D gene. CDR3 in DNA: TGTGCCATCAGTATTAATAGGCCAGCAACTAATGAAAAACTGTTTTTT. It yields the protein CAISINRPATNEKLFF.